A selection of T cell receptor beta chains follows, all from one sample in a study of blood T cells in healthy people across ages. TCRdb analysed the 5' RACE reads with MiXCR anew, one entry per CDR3 protein. The sample includes about 750,000 distinct CDR3 sequences, 53% of them seen just once. Sample: blood. These receptors came from a man older than 75 in good health. Both conserved end residues are part of each CDR3. The order of the fields is CDR3 protein, CDR3 DNA, J gene, V gene, clone size, D gene. A D gene is named only where the DNA matches it firmly. Clone size is stated in some rows and not others, as once, few, many or a class when expanded.

CDR3: CASSLGQGVVGTEAFF
DNA: TGTGCCAGCAGTTTAGGGCAGGGGGTCGTTGGCACTGAAGCTTTCTTT
J: TRBJ1-1
V: TRBV12-3/TRBV12-4
size: -
D: TRBD1

CDR3: CASRRDRYYEQYF
DNA: TGCGCCAGCAGAAGGGACAGATACTACGAGCAGTACTTC
J: TRBJ2-7
V: TRBV5-1
size: many
D: TRBD1

CDR3: CATKGVGTDTQYF
DNA: TGTGCCACCAAGGGGGTCGGCACAGATACGCAGTATTTT
J: TRBJ2-3
V: TRBV6-4
size: -
D: -

CDR3: CASSRTLGTDQHRYAYF
DNA: TGTGCCAGCAGTCGTACCCTCGGGACAGACCAGCACAGATACGCGTATTTT
J: TRBJ2-3
V: TRBV27
size: once
D: TRBD1

CDR3: CASSPPVSRPGELFF
DNA: TGTGCCAGCTCACCACCAGTGTCCAGGCCCGGGGAGCTGTTTTTT
J: TRBJ2-2
V: TRBV18
size: -
D: -

CDR3: CASSPPRLAGVQETQYF
DNA: TGTGCCAGCAGCCCCCCCCGACTAGCGGGAGTTCAAGAGACCCAGTACTTC
J: TRBJ2-5
V: TRBV7-9
size: -
D: TRBD2

CDR3: CASNRGLYEQYF
DNA: TGTGCCAGCAACCGGGGCTTATACGAGCAGTACTTC
J: TRBJ2-7
V: TRBV5-8
size: few
D: -

CDR3: CASRGWGSPYEQYF
DNA: TGTGCCAGCAGAGGATGGGGATCCCCCTACGAGCAGTACTTC
J: TRBJ2-7
V: TRBV27
size: -
D: -

CDR3: CASSLVRTSGIYEQYF
DNA: TGCGCCAGCAGCTTGGTTCGGACTAGCGGGATCTACGAGCAGTACTTC
J: TRBJ2-7
V: TRBV5-1
size: -
D: TRBD2

CDR3: CASTAPESYGYTF
DNA: TGTGCCAGCACCGCACCAGAGAGCTATGGCTACACCTTC
J: TRBJ1-2
V: TRBV2
size: -
D: -

CDR3: CASSTGLAGGYEQFF
DNA: TGTGCCAGCAGTACCGGACTAGCGGGAGGTTATGAGCAGTTCTTC
J: TRBJ2-1
V: TRBV12-3/TRBV12-4
size: -
D: TRBD2

CDR3: CSSRVTDEQFF
DNA: TGTTCCTCTCGGGTGACAGATGAGCAGTTCTTC
J: TRBJ2-1
V: TRBV25-1
size: -
D: -

CDR3: CASRGGISNQPQHF
DNA: TGTGCCAGCCGGGGAGGGATTAGCAATCAGCCCCAGCATTTT
J: TRBJ1-5
V: TRBV6-1
size: few
D: -

CDR3: CASSNWSRGAKGANVLTF
DNA: TGTGCCAGCAGCAACTGGTCTAGGGGGGCTAAAGGGGCCAACGTCCTGACTTTC
J: TRBJ2-6
V: TRBV21-1
size: -
D: -

CDR3: CASSQGAGQFF
DNA: TGTGCCAGCAGCCAGGGGGCGGGACAGTTCTTC
J: TRBJ2-1
V: TRBV7-2
size: -
D: TRBD1

CDR3: CASSWTGTGEFF
DNA: TGTGCCAGCAGTTGGACCGGGACAGGGGAGTTCTTC
J: TRBJ2-1
V: TRBV12-3/TRBV12-4
size: once
D: TRBD1

CDR3: CASSLRLADTQYF
DNA: TGTGCCAGCAGCTTGCGCCTTGCGGATACGCAGTATTTT
J: TRBJ2-3
V: TRBV7-9
size: -
D: -

CDR3: CASSVGLAGAYNEQYF
DNA: TGTGCCAGCAGTGTTGGACTAGCGGGAGCTTACAATGAGCAGTACTTC
J: TRBJ2-7
V: TRBV2
size: few
D: TRBD2

CDR3: CASSPRQETNEKLFF
DNA: TGTGCCAGCTCACCGCGACAGGAAACTAATGAAAAACTGTTTTTT
J: TRBJ1-4
V: TRBV18
size: -
D: -

CDR3: CASSSRQGGELFF
DNA: TGTGCCAGCAGCTCTCGACAGGGTGGGGAGCTGTTTTTT
J: TRBJ2-2
V: TRBV11-3
size: few
D: TRBD1

CDR3: CASSGRGDRGEKLFF
DNA: TGTGCCAGCAGTGGCAGGGGGGATCGGGGCGAAAAACTGTTTTTT
J: TRBJ1-4
V: TRBV27
size: once
D: TRBD1

CDR3: CASSPLLAPLSTDTQYF
DNA: TGTGCCAGCAGTCCACTCTTAGCCCCCCTTAGCACAGATACGCAGTATTTT
J: TRBJ2-3
V: TRBV7-3
size: -
D: -

CDR3: CASSPIIGIGGYEQYF
DNA: TGTGCCAGCAGCCCGATTATCGGGATAGGGGGCTACGAGCAGTACTTC
J: TRBJ2-7
V: TRBV4-2
size: -
D: -

CDR3: CASSGKPGGTNEKLFF
DNA: TGCGCCAGCAGCGGCAAACCGGGTGGAACTAATGAAAAACTGTTTTTT
J: TRBJ1-4
V: TRBV5-1
size: -
D: -

CDR3: CSARERQGISDTQYF
DNA: TGCAGTGCTAGAGAAAGACAGGGTATTTCGGATACGCAGTATTTT
J: TRBJ2-3
V: TRBV20-1
size: -
D: TRBD1

CDR3: CASSEDLAEYNEQYF
DNA: TGTGCCAGCAGTGAAGACCTAGCGGAGTACAATGAGCAGTACTTC
J: TRBJ2-7
V: TRBV25-1
size: -
D: TRBD2

CDR3: CASSYRGREGPLNEQFF
DNA: TGTGCCAGCAGTTACAGGGGGCGGGAGGGCCCCTTGAATGAGCAGTTCTTC
J: TRBJ2-1
V: TRBV6-8
size: -
D: TRBD2

CDR3: CATSEDRGRQFF
DNA: TGTGCCACCAGTGAGGACAGGGGGAGGCAGTTCTTC
J: TRBJ2-1
V: TRBV24-1
size: -
D: TRBD1

CDR3: CSASSQGRGEQYF
DNA: TGCAGTGCTAGTAGCCAGGGGCGAGGGGAGCAGTACTTC
J: TRBJ2-7
V: TRBV20-1
size: -
D: -

CDR3: CSARPLRGQGFDEQYF
DNA: TGCAGTGCTAGACCGCTACGGGGACAGGGTTTCGACGAGCAGTACTTC
J: TRBJ2-7
V: TRBV20-1
size: few
D: TRBD1

CDR3: CASSYSTGRGEGYGYTF
DNA: TGTGCCAGCAGTTACTCGACAGGCAGGGGTGAAGGCTATGGCTACACCTTC
J: TRBJ1-2
V: TRBV6-5
size: -
D: -

CDR3: CASSPRLGYEQYF
DNA: TGTGCCAGCAGCCCCCGCCTGGGCTACGAGCAGTACTTC
J: TRBJ2-7
V: TRBV9
size: few
D: -

CDR3: CSARGITNEKLFF
DNA: TGCAGTGCTAGAGGCATAACTAATGAAAAACTGTTTTTT
J: TRBJ1-4
V: TRBV20-1
size: once
D: -

CDR3: CASSLLLAGTSYNEQFF
DNA: TGTGCCAGCAGCTTGTTATTAGCGGGAACGTCCTACAATGAGCAGTTCTTC
J: TRBJ2-1
V: TRBV7-6
size: few
D: TRBD2

CDR3: CASSEFEGKGYEQYF
DNA: TGTGCCAGCAGTGAATTTGAGGGAAAAGGCTACGAGCAGTACTTC
J: TRBJ2-7
V: TRBV25-1
size: few
D: -

CDR3: CASSSGVDYTF
DNA: TGTGCCAGCAGTTCCGGAGTAGACTACACCTTC
J: TRBJ1-2
V: TRBV12-3/TRBV12-4
size: -
D: -

CDR3: CATSRDSSGHRYAYF
DNA: TGTGCCACCAGCAGAGATTCCAGTGGGCACAGATACGCGTATTTT
J: TRBJ2-3
V: TRBV15
size: -
D: -

CDR3: CASSYSVTRTAWTGANVLTF
DNA: TGTGCCAGCAGTTACTCCGTGACAAGGACAGCTTGGACTGGGGCCAACGTCCTGACTTTC
J: TRBJ2-6
V: TRBV6-2/TRBV6-3
size: -
D: -

CDR3: CSGGRQGETQYF
DNA: TGCAGCGGCGGAAGACAGGGAGAGACCCAGTACTTC
J: TRBJ2-5
V: TRBV29-1
size: few
D: TRBD1

CDR3: CASSFSGPLGNEQFF
DNA: TGTGCCAGCAGCTTCTCTGGCCCCCTAGGCAATGAGCAGTTCTTC
J: TRBJ2-1
V: TRBV7-2
size: -
D: -

CDR3: CATSDQKRGPQNEQFF
DNA: TGTGCCACCAGTGACCAGAAGCGGGGCCCCCAAAATGAGCAGTTCTTC
J: TRBJ2-1
V: TRBV24-1
size: -
D: TRBD2

CDR3: CASSKNRDSFREQYF
DNA: TGTGCCAGCAGCAAAAACCGGGACAGCTTCCGCGAGCAGTACTTC
J: TRBJ2-7
V: TRBV7-8
size: -
D: TRBD1

CDR3: CATSDLPGRSTGANVLTF
DNA: TGTGCCACCAGTGATTTGCCAGGGAGATCCACTGGGGCCAACGTCCTGACTTTC
J: TRBJ2-6
V: TRBV24-1
size: -
D: -

CDR3: CASSQPGRIYEQYF
DNA: TGTGCCAGCAGCCAACCGGGCAGGATCTACGAGCAGTACTTC
J: TRBJ2-7
V: TRBV11-2
size: -
D: -

CDR3: CASSVAAGVALGANVLTF
DNA: TGTGCCAGCAGCGTAGCCGCGGGAGTGGCGCTTGGGGCCAACGTCCTGACTTTC
J: TRBJ2-6
V: TRBV9
size: -
D: TRBD2

CDR3: CASSYSTGQGETQYF
DNA: TGTGCCAGCAGTTACTCGACAGGGCAAGGGGAGACCCAGTACTTC
J: TRBJ2-5
V: TRBV6-5
size: -
D: TRBD1

CDR3: CSARATYEQYF
DNA: TGCAGTGCTAGAGCTACCTACGAGCAGTACTTC
J: TRBJ2-7
V: TRBV20-1
size: once
D: -

CDR3: CASSSIQEQYF
DNA: TGTGCCAGCAGTTCCATCCAGGAGCAGTACTTC
J: TRBJ2-7
V: TRBV13
size: -
D: -

CDR3: CASSSEEGYGYTF
DNA: TGTGCCAGCAGCTCCGAGGAGGGTTATGGCTACACCTTC
J: TRBJ1-2
V: TRBV4-2
size: few
D: -

CDR3: CAISPGQHSNQPQHF
DNA: TGTGCCATCAGTCCGGGACAACATAGCAATCAGCCCCAGCATTTT
J: TRBJ1-5
V: TRBV10-3
size: -
D: -

CDR3: CASSKGGSASGRPDTQYF
DNA: TGTGCCAGCAGCAAAGGAGGGTCGGCTAGCGGGAGACCAGATACGCAGTATTTT
J: TRBJ2-3
V: TRBV21-1
size: -
D: -

CDR3: CASRLDTSRLGYTF
DNA: TGCGCCAGCAGGCTAGACACAAGCCGGCTCGGCTACACCTTC
J: TRBJ1-2
V: TRBV4-1
size: -
D: -

CDR3: CAISPGQGRETQYF
DNA: TGTGCCATCAGCCCTGGACAGGGACGAGAGACCCAGTACTTC
J: TRBJ2-5
V: TRBV10-3
size: -
D: TRBD1

CDR3: CASRETGGAYGYTF
DNA: TGTGCCAGCCGGGAGACAGGGGGCGCCTATGGCTACACCTTC
J: TRBJ1-2
V: TRBV28
size: many
D: TRBD1

CDR3: CASSLWDSLGSYEQYF
DNA: TGTGCCAGCAGTTTATGGGACAGCCTCGGATCCTACGAGCAGTACTTC
J: TRBJ2-7
V: TRBV28
size: -
D: -